The entry below describes one TCR beta chain. This CDR3 spans 17 amino acids. Germline assignment: CDR1 MDHEN and CDR2 SYDVKM. Trimming shortened V by 4 bases and J by 3 bases, and 21 bases separated the two germline ends. These data are taken from a study of identifying expanded T cells in peripheral blood. Only in-frame clones appear in the TCRdb table, and some are missing; sequencing was by immunoSEQ multiplex PCR. This sample has approximately 120,000 clones; 88% occur once, and the top ten carry 8% to 9%. This TCR was recovered from a person between 18 and 75 years old in good health. The V and J genes are TRBV28 and TRBJ1-2; D unclear. Sequenced: blood. CDR3 protein: CASSSPSSANGDYGYTF. In nucleotides, the CDR3 is TGTGCCAGCAGTTCCCCGTCTTCCGCCAATGGGGACTATGGCTACACCTTC.